Each of the 26 T cell receptor beta chains below was sequenced from the same sample in a study of post-analysis software for immune sequencing data. The study, taken as a whole, reports: TRBV5-6, TRBV5-1 and TRBV20-1 belonged to a set of a few TRBV segments that were more frequent in patients than controls.

Prepared TCR beta cDNA libraries contained unique molecular identifiers. Each CDR3 protein is one row after TCRdb ran MiXCR on the PCR reads. Counted here are some 450,000 distinct CDR3 sequences, less than 45% occurring once; the ten biggest clones make up 9% to 13%. The antigens for these receptors are not known. The sequenced material came from blood. Source of these receptors: a girl aged 10-17 years with multiple sclerosis.

The J gene is TRBJ2-1, the V gene TRBV12-3 or TRBV12-4; either TRBD1 or TRBD2 may supply D (6 bases each). The DNA end favors TRBJ2-7, so the J call may be wrong. The CDR3 sequence is 16 residues long. The CDR3 spells CASSASKGEANNEQYF. The CDR3 nucleotides are TGTGCCAGCAGCGCATCTAAGGGGGAGGCCAACAATGAGCAGTACTTC.

This rearrangement joins TRBV9 to TRBJ2-1; 10 positions agree with TRBD2. Matching the DNA end better, TRBJ2-7 makes the J call doubtful. Germline-derived CDR1 and CDR2 are SGDLS and YYNGEE. This CDR3 has 17 residues. The CDR3 region has the DNA TGTGCCAGCAGCCAATATCGGACTAGCGGATCCTACAATGAGCAGTACTTC. Amino acids: CASSQYRTSGSYNEQYF.

This chain joins TRBV5-1 and TRBJ2-3, with TRBD1 identical over 10 bases. The CDR3 spans 16 residues. Unmatched junction bases numbered 5, after V lost 4 bases and J lost 0 bases. The germline V gene has CDR1 SGHRS and CDR2 YFSETQ. The CDR3 DNA reads TGCGCCAGCAGCGAGGGGACAGGGGTGAGCACAGATACGCAGTATTTT. Translation: CASSEGTGVSTDTQYF.

A few counts support this clonotype. The chain employs TRBV20-1 and TRBJ2-5; 8 nucleotides align to TRBD2. The CDR3 is 14 amino acids. CDR1 is DFQATT and CDR2 is SNEGSKA in the germline V gene (reference sequence). Trimming took 0 bases from V and 5 from J; bases not matched to a gene: 5. CDR3 coding DNA: TGCAGTGCTAGAGATTTGACTAGCGACGAGACCCAGTACTTC. This translates into CSARDLTSDETQYF.

The CDR3 loop is CASGLPDRGLQVGTDTQYF. The CDR3 DNA reads as TGTGCTAGTGGTTTGCCCGACAGGGGACTACAGGTGGGCACAGATACGCAGTATTTT. The chain carries TRBV12-5 and TRBJ2-3, with TRBD1 as a possible D gene (8 bases). From germline, CDR1 is LGHNT and CDR2 FRNRAP. This CDR3 region has 19 residues. Trimming took 2 bases from V and 1 from J, leaving 22 bases between them. Combining the CDR3 with reference TRBV12-5 and TRBJ2-3 gives the whole variable domain DARVTQTPRHKVTEMGQEVTMRCQPILGHNTVFWYRQTMMQGLELLAYFRNRAPLDDSGMPKDRFSAEMPDATLATLKIQPSEPRDSAVYFCASGLPDRGLQVGTDTQYFGPGTRLTVL.

V and J are TRBV7-3 and TRBJ1-1; the match to TRBD1 covers 9 bases. CDR3 size: 13 residues. V lost 5 bases, J lost 7 bases, and 5 bases stayed unmatched. CDR1 is SGHTA and CDR2 is FQGTGA in the germline V gene. The CDR3 DNA is TGTGCCAGCAGCCCGGGACAGGGTGGTGAAGCTTTCTTT. Encoded protein: CASSPGQGGEAFF.

The gene calls are TRBV7-9 and TRBJ2-1; 7 nucleotides align to TRBD2. V was pared by 5 bases and J by 7 bases, with 11 bases of the junction left unmatched. Germline lookup yields CDR1 SEHNR and CDR2 FQNEAQ (reference sequence). This CDR3 spans 15 amino acids. The CDR3 is CASSQLAKSWNEQFF. The CDR3 DNA reads as TGTGCCAGCAGCCAACTAGCGAAGAGTTGGAATGAGCAGTTCTTC. Supplemented by reference TRBV7-9 and TRBJ2-1, the full variable domain reads DTGVSQNPRHKITKRGQNVTFRCDPISEHNRLYWYRQTLGQGPEFLTYFQNEAQLEKSRLLSDRFSAERPKGSFSTLEIQRTEQGDSAMYLCASSQLAKSWNEQFFGPGTRLTVL.

The genes are TRBV27 and TRBJ2-5; no reliable D call. V gave up 5 bases and J gave up 5 bases, with 15 bases separating them. This CDR3 comprises 14 residues. The germline V gene has CDR1 MNHEY and CDR2 SMNVEV (reference sequence). The CDR3 reads CASSPPTSRETQYF. CDR3 sequence (DNA): TGTGCCAGCAGTCCGCCGACATCAAGGGAGACCCAGTACTTC.

This clonotype was seen only once. The chain carries TRBV7-8 and TRBJ2-3, with D unclear. The V end was cut by 2 bases, the J end by 3 bases, with 15 bases between. In germline, CDR1 is SGHVS, CDR2 FQNEAQ. This CDR3 region has 16 residues. Here the CDR3 DNA reads TGTGCCAGCAGCTTATTTGGGCCGGCTAATACAGATACGCAGTATTTT. Translation: CASSLFGPANTDTQYF. Full variable domain (remainder filled in from reference TRBV7-8 and TRBJ2-3): GAGVSQSPRYKVAKRGQDVALRCDPISGHVSLFWYQQALGQGPEFLTYFQNEAQLDKSGLPSDRFFAERPEGSVSTLKIQRTQQEDSAVYLCASSLFGPANTDTQYFGPGTRLTVL.

This clonotype was seen many times. The chain employs TRBV12-3 or TRBV12-4 and TRBJ1-2; 7 bases map to TRBD1. Trimming cost V 5 bases and J 3 bases; bases outside gene matches: 6. CDR3 length equals 14 residues. DNA for the CDR3: TGTGCCAGCAGTCTAGGGGGCGCCGACTATGGCTACACCTTC. It yields the protein CASSLGGADYGYTF.

The chain employs TRBV18 and TRBJ2-7; no clear D gene. The germline V gene encodes CDR1 KGHSH and CDR2 LQKENI. The CDR3 loop spans 12 amino acids. V was clipped by 2 bases and J by 5 bases, with 7 bases between them. The CDR3 DNA sequence: TGTGCCAGCTCACCATCGATGGACGAGCAGTACTTC. Translation: CASSPSMDEQYF. The full variable domain, its missing parts supplied by reference TRBV18 and TRBJ2-7, is NAGVMQNPRHLVRRRGQEARLRCSPMKGHSHVYWYRQLPEEGLKFMVYLQKENIIDESGMPKERFSAEFPKEGPSILRIQQVVRGDSAAYFCASSPSMDEQYFGPGTRLTVT.

V and J are TRBV7-8 and TRBJ1-5, with unresolved D. V lost 1 base and J 1 base, leaving 11 bases between the germline ends. The germline V gene encodes CDR1 SGHVS and CDR2 FQNEAQ. The CDR3 consists of 16 residues. The CDR3 protein is CASSLVGGLSNQPQHF. The DNA of the CDR3 is TGTGCCAGCAGCTTAGTAGGAGGTTTGAGCAATCAGCCCCAGCATTTT.

The V call is TRBV20-1, the J call TRBJ2-1, with no clear D. Germline CDR1 and CDR2: DFQATT and SNEGSKA (reference sequence). V was shortened by 0 bases and J by 0 bases, with 6 bases between the two germline ends. There are 14 residues in the CDR3. CDR3 sequence (DNA): TGCAGTGCTAGAGATGCTGGCTCCTACAATGAGCAGTTCTTC. As protein: CSARDAGSYNEQFF.

The chain joins TRBV6-5 to TRBJ1-4; a weak D match, TRBD1 (5 bases). Germline values: CDR1 MNHEY, CDR2 SVGAGI. This CDR3 has 14 residues. The V gene lost 3 bases and the J gene lost 2 bases, with 7 bases spanning the gap. CDR3 sequence: CASSYGTTNEKLFF. The CDR3, as DNA: TGTGCCAGCAGTTATGGGACCACTAATGAAAAACTGTTTTTT.

A few counts support this clonotype. The genes are TRBV28 and TRBJ2-5, with 8 bases lining up with TRBD2. Trimming cost V 6 bases and J 11 bases; bases outside gene matches: 8. This CDR3 is built from 12 residues. The germline gives CDR1 MDHEN, CDR2 SYDVKM. DNA of the CDR3: TGTGCCAGCAGCACTACTAGCGGAATTCAGTACTTC. Translated: CASSTTSGIQYF. Complete variable domain (other parts from reference TRBV28 and TRBJ2-5): DVKVTQSSRYLVKRTGEKVFLECVQDMDHENMFWYRQDPGLGLRLIYFSYDVKMKEKGDIPEGYSVSREKKERFSLILESASTNQTSMYLCASSTTSGIQYFGPGTRLLVL.

The chain joins TRBV5-1 to TRBJ2-7; 8 nucleotides line up with TRBD2. V lost 4 bases, J lost 6 bases, and 6 bases stayed unmatched. CDR3 length: 13 residues. CDR1 and CDR2 from the germline V gene are SGHRS and YFSETQ. The CDR3 DNA reads TGCGCCAGCAGCCCCACGGGGGGGTTCGAGCAGTACTTC. Translating gives CASSPTGGFEQYF.

This clonotype was recorded a few times. The chain is built from TRBV28 and TRBJ2-7; unclear D gene. The CDR3 has 16 residues. Germline V gives CDR1 MDHEN, CDR2 SYDVKM. Between the trimmed V and J ends, which lost 10 bases and 3 bases, there was a span of 25 bases. CDR3 loop: CAITARALGSDYEQYF. The CDR3 coding sequence is TGTGCCATCACAGCACGGGCCCTAGGGTCCGACTACGAGCAGTACTTC.

The chain combines TRBV6-2 or TRBV6-3 with TRBJ2-1; TRBD2 aligns across 12 bases. The CDR3 contains 18 residues. Trimming took 0 bases from V and 6 from J; bases not matched to a gene: 9. Germline CDR1 MNHEY, CDR2 SVGEGT. The CDR3 reads CASSYSSRTSGNCNEQFF. CDR3 DNA sequence: TGTGCCAGCAGTTACTCAAGTCGGACTAGCGGGAACTGCAATGAGCAGTTCTTC.

This rearrangement joins TRBV5-1 to TRBJ2-3; 7 nucleotides align to TRBD2. Germline CDR1 and CDR2: SGHRS and YFSETQ. The CDR3 extends over 15 amino acids. The trim removed 3 bases at V and 6 bases at J, leaving 10 bases unmatched. CDR3 amino acids: CASSSGLDQVDTQYF. Written as DNA, the CDR3 is TGCGCCAGCAGCTCCGGACTAGACCAGGTGGATACGCAGTATTTT. The whole variable domain, filled in from reference TRBV5-1 and TRBJ2-3, reads KAGVTQTPRYLIKTRGQQVTLSCSPISGHRSVSWYQQTPGQGLQFLFEYFSETQRNKGNFPGRFSGRQFSNSRSEMNVSTLELGDSALYLCASSSGLDQVDTQYFGPGTRLTVL.

This clonotype showed up just a few times. The chain joins TRBV4-1 to TRBJ2-7, with 11 nucleotides matching TRBD1. The CDR3 sequence is 14 residues long. With 3 bases clipped from V and 5 bases from J, the junction kept 3 bases outside the gene matches. From germline, CDR1 is MGHRA and CDR2 YSYEKL. CDR3 residues: CASSQGQGVDEQYF. DNA for the CDR3: TGCGCCAGCAGCCAGGGACAGGGGGTCGACGAGCAGTACTTC.

CDR3 in DNA: TGTGCCAGCAGCTTACCGACAGGGGGTGGGGGCTACACCTTC. Encoded protein: CASSLPTGGGGYTF. This chain uses TRBV5-6 with TRBJ1-2; 9 nucleotides align to TRBD1. The CDR3 runs 14 residues. The J segment lost 8 bases and the V segment lost 2 bases, leaving 7 bases of the junction unmatched. Germline assignment: CDR1 SGHDT and CDR2 YYEEEE. The full variable domain, in which reference TRBV5-6 and TRBJ1-2 provide the parts outside the CDR3, is DAGVTQSPTHLIKTRGQQVTLRCSPKSGHDTVSWYQQALGQGPQFIFQYYEEEERQRGNFPDRFSGHQFPNYSSELNVNALLLGDSALYLCASSLPTGGGGYTFGSGTRLTVV.

The genes are TRBV10-3 and TRBJ1-1; D gene uncertain. Looked up from germline, CDR1 is ENHRY and CDR2 is SYGVKD. This CDR3 has 13 amino acids. V dropped 7 bases and J dropped 7 bases, with 16 bases sitting between them. CDR3 in amino acids: CAINPGLGVEAFF. The DNA of the CDR3 is TGTGCCATCAATCCAGGACTGGGAGTTGAAGCTTTCTTT.

This clonotype has a handful of counts. The DNA of the CDR3 is TGTGCCTGGAGTTGGGGGCCCAACAATGAGCAGTTCTTC. It encodes CAWSWGPNNEQFF. V and J are TRBV30 and TRBJ2-1; possible D gene TRBD1, 6 bases. V was shortened by 2 bases and J by 5 bases, with 10 bases between the two germline ends. The germline V gene has CDR1 GTSNPN and CDR2 SVGIG (reference sequence). This CDR3 is 13 amino acids long. Filled out from reference TRBV30 and TRBJ2-1, the complete variable domain reads SQTIHQWPATLVQPVGSPLSLECTVEGTSNPNLYWYRQAAGRGLQLLFYSVGIGQISSEVPQNLSASRPQDRQFILSSKKLLLSDSGFYLCAWSWGPNNEQFFGPGTRLTVL.

Only a few counts were recorded for this clonotype. This chain connects TRBV7-3 to TRBJ2-1; D gene unclear. Between the trimmed V and J ends, which lost 3 bases and 7 bases, there was a span of 10 bases. The germline gives CDR1 SGHTA, CDR2 FQGTGA. This CDR3 region has 13 residues. The CDR3 nucleotides are TGTGCCAGCAGCTTTGGGCAAAAAAATGAGCAGTTCTTC. Its translation is CASSFGQKNEQFF.

This clonotype was counted ten times or more. This rearrangement joins TRBV10-3 to TRBJ1-5; no definite D call. This CDR3 is 15 amino acids long. Germline CDR1 is ENHRY and CDR2 is SYGVKD. The V gene lost 4 bases and the J gene lost 1 base, with 11 bases spanning the gap. CDR3 in DNA: TGTGCCATCAGTGTGGGGTCCCAGAGCAATCAGCCCCAGCATTTT. This gives the protein CAISVGSQSNQPQHF.

This clonotype was observed a few times. V usage is TRBV20-1 and J usage is TRBJ2-3; weak D call: TRBD1 (5 bases). CDR1 is DFQATT and CDR2 is SNEGSKA in the germline V gene (reference sequence). The CDR3 has 11 residues. Trimming left V 4 bases short and J 9 bases short, with 11 bases between. CDR3 sequence (DNA): TGCAGTGCTACCAGGGTGGGGACGCAGTATTTT. Translated, it gives CSATRVGTQYF.